Below are 2 T cell receptor beta chains sequenced from a single sample in a study of shared clonotypes between healthy human individuals. The repertoire was sequenced with immunoSEQ multiplex PCR; TCRdb's copy has only in-frame clones and lacks some. The table records 2,500,000 or so clones, 85% to 95% of them present only once. Sequenced input: naive CD4+ T cells from PBMCs. The subset: CD45RA+ positively selected. The receptor source for this set is a man between 18 and 35 years old in good health. Some clones in this sample may be carry-over from other donors' samples.

Comment on this clone: This sample includes further DNA sequences coding for the same CDR3. The V and J genes are TRBV6-5 and TRBJ1-1; D is ambiguous. The CDR3 is 11 residues long. Germline V gives CDR1 MNHEY, CDR2 SVGAGI. Trimming shortened V by 7 bases and J by 0 bases, and 3 bases separated the two germline ends. In nucleotides, the CDR3 is TGTGCCAGCAAAGTGAACACTGAAGCTTTCTTT. Protein product: CASKVNTEAFF.

A note on this clone: Other nucleotide sequences in the sample specify the same CDR3. This sequence joins TRBV6-5 and TRBJ1-3; TRBD1 is a possible D gene (5 bases). This CDR3 contains 14 residues. Germline V gene lookup returns CDR1 MNHEY and CDR2 SVGAGI. Between the trimmed V and J ends, which lost 0 bases and 4 bases, there was a span of 7 bases. The CDR3 spells CASSYSRTGNTIYF. CDR3 DNA: TGTGCCAGCAGTTACTCACGGACAGGAAACACCATATATTTT.